These T cell receptor beta chains were read from a single sample in a study of T cell repertoires in cytomegalovirus infection. Their antigen targets remain unknown. TCRdb fed the reads into MiXCR, producing one record per CDR3 protein. The table includes roughly 49,000 distinct CDR3 sequences, approximately 22% detected once. Material: PBMCs, sequenced either directly or after in vitro stimulation (not recorded which). These receptors originate from a human donor in good health (CMV status not recorded). Some clones in this sample may be carry-over from other donors' samples. Each CDR3 is given with its conserved first and last residue. The D gene is left open where the match is weak. Some rows have no size entry. The others give once, few or many, or a class for an expanded clone.

d_call | clone_size | j_call | v_call | cdr3_nt | cdr3_aa
TRBD1 | NA | TRBJ2-7 | TRBV25-1 | TGTGCCAGCAGTAACCCGACAGGGAGTGGATACCGGCAGTACTTC | CASSNPTGSGYRQYF
NA | many | TRBJ2-7 | TRBV5-5 | TGTGCCAGCAGCTGGGGCCGTGAGCAGTACTTC | CASSWGREQYF
TRBD2 | NA | TRBJ2-1 | TRBV29-1 | TGCAGCGTTGATTTGACTAGCGGTTTCAATGAGCAGTTCTTC | CSVDLTSGFNEQFF
NA | NA | TRBJ2-7 | TRBV18 | TGTGCCAGCTCACGAGGCCGGATCTACGAGCAGTACTTC | CASSRGRIYEQYF
TRBD1 | few | TRBJ1-5 | TRBV6-2/TRBV6-3 | TGTGCCAGCAGTTACTCGGACAGGGGGCGTAATCAGCCCCAGCATTTT | CASSYSDRGRNQPQHF
TRBD2 | many | TRBJ2-7 | TRBV7-2 | TGTGCCAGCAGCCCCCGGACTAGCGGGAGGACAACTTCCTACGAGCAGTACTTC | CASSPRTSGRTTSYEQYF
NA | many | TRBJ2-5 | TRBV7-2 | TGTGCCAGCAGCTTTAATAGGAACCAAGAGACCCAGTACTTC | CASSFNRNQETQYF
TRBD2 | few | TRBJ2-2 | TRBV6-2/TRBV6-3 | TGTGCCAGCAGTCGCCTAGCGGTGAACACCGGGGAGCTGTTTTTT | CASSRLAVNTGELFF
NA | NA | TRBJ1-1 | TRBV4-1 | TGTGCCAGCAGCCCCGACGCCGGGGGGACTGAAGCTTTCTTT | CASSPDAGGTEAFF
NA | NA | TRBJ1-1 | TRBV7-9 | TGTGCCAGCAGCTTGATACAGGGTGTCACTGAAGCTTTCTTT | CASSLIQGVTEAFF
NA | few | TRBJ2-3 | TRBV7-9 | TGTGCCAGCAGCCTCGACGGGCGCGAAGACACAGATACGCAGTATTTT | CASSLDGREDTDTQYF
TRBD2 | many | TRBJ2-5 | TRBV7-6 | TGTGCCAGCAGCTCAGCTAGCGGGGGGGCCCAGGAGACCCAGTACTTC | CASSSASGGAQETQYF
NA | few | TRBJ1-2 | TRBV19 | TGTGCCAGTACCCGAGGGCTGTTCTATGGCTACACCTTC | CASTRGLFYGYTF
NA | many | TRBJ1-6 | TRBV2 | TGTGCCAGCAGGGGGACGGGTTCACCCCTCCACTTT | CASRGTGSPLHF
NA | NA | TRBJ2-7 | TRBV20-1 | TGCAGTGCTAGAGTTGTCTCCTCCTACGAGCAGTACTTC | CSARVVSSYEQYF
NA | few | TRBJ1-1 | TRBV28 | TGTGCCAGCAGTTTTTCCCTGAACACTGAAGCTTTCTTT | CASSFSLNTEAFF
TRBD2 | once | TRBJ2-5 | TRBV10-2 | TGCGCCAGCAGTGAGCTCGGCGGGGGGGCTCAACGGGGAGAGACCCAGTACTTC | CASSELGGGAQRGETQYF
NA | NA | TRBJ2-3 | TRBV24-1 | TGTGCCACCAGCCCGACAAACACAGATACGCAGTATTTT | CATSPTNTDTQYF
TRBD2 | few | TRBJ2-1 | TRBV9 | TGTGCCAGCAGCGTAGCGGCGGGAGCGCTAAGCGAGCAGTTCTTC | CASSVAAGALSEQFF
NA | few | TRBJ1-6 | TRBV12-3/TRBV12-4 | TGTGCCAGCAGTCCGGGTCCGTTCGATTCACCCCTCCACTTT | CASSPGPFDSPLHF
NA | many | TRBJ2-3 | TRBV7-2 | TGTGCCAGCAGCTTAGTAGTAGGCACAGATACGCAGTATTTT | CASSLVVGTDTQYF
NA | NA | TRBJ2-1 | TRBV20-1 | TGCAGTGCTCCTGTTGGCGGTTCCTACAATGAGCAGTTCTTC | CSAPVGGSYNEQFF
NA | NA | TRBJ2-1 | TRBV9 | TGTGCCAGCAGCGTAGAGAGCCGATTGGGTCGTAACAATGAGCAGTTCTTC | CASSVESRLGRNNEQFF
NA | NA | TRBJ2-7 | TRBV7-9 | TGTGCCAGCAGCCTAGGGGCGAGTACCTACGAGCAGTACTTC | CASSLGASTYEQYF
NA | NA | TRBJ1-2 | TRBV15 | TGTGCCACCAGCAGGCTAGAGGGGGACCTCGGCGGCTACACCTTC | CATSRLEGDLGGYTF
NA | few | TRBJ1-1 | TRBV2 | TGTGCCAGTACAAACAGGCAAACGAACACTGAAGCTTTCTTT | CASTNRQTNTEAFF
NA | NA | TRBJ2-7 | TRBV7-9 | TGTGCCAGCAGCTTGGGGCTCGAGAGGTTTTTCGAGCAGTACTTC | CASSLGLERFFEQYF
NA | many | TRBJ2-7 | TRBV7-2 | TGTGCCAGCAGCCCTTACTACGAGCAGTACTTC | CASSPYYEQYF
NA | many | TRBJ1-2 | TRBV6-6 | TGTGCCAGCAGTTTCATAAGTAGCACCTATGGCTACACCTTC | CASSFISSTYGYTF
TRBD1 | many | TRBJ2-3 | TRBV7-8 | TGTGCCAGCAGCCCTACAGGGGACGGCACAGATACGCAGTATTTT | CASSPTGDGTDTQYF
TRBD1 | NA | TRBJ2-7 | TRBV5-1 | TGCGCCAGCAGCTGGGACAGTGGCCGCTACTACGAGCAGTACTTC | CASSWDSGRYYEQYF
TRBD2 | many | TRBJ2-1 | TRBV29-1 | TGCAGCGTTCGTTGGATTAGCGGGGGGCGAAGCTCCTACAATGAGCAGTTCTTC | CSVRWISGGRSSYNEQFF
NA | NA | TRBJ2-5 | TRBV23-1 | TGCGCCAGCAGTCAATCGAGCCCAGAGACCCAGTACTTC | CASSQSSPETQYF
TRBD2 | NA | TRBJ2-5 | TRBV2 | TGTGCCAGCAGGGGTCCTAGCGGGGGACAAGAGACCCAGTACTTC | CASRGPSGGQETQYF
NA | NA | TRBJ2-6 | TRBV27 | TGTGCCAGCAAACACAGGTTACTCTCTGGGGCCAACGTCCTGACTTTC | CASKHRLLSGANVLTF
NA | NA | TRBJ2-2 | TRBV6-2/TRBV6-3 | TGTGCCAGCAGACGCTACCGCGGGGAGCTGTTTTTT | CASRRYRGELFF
TRBD1 | once | TRBJ2-3 | TRBV14 | TGTGCCAGCAGCCAAGGGATTACAGGGGACCCACGGTCAGATGCGCAGTATTTT | CASSQGITGDPRSDAQYF